This T cell receptor beta chain derives from a study of identical twins. A universal primer binding site was introduced by template switching. The final cDNA contained unique molecular identifiers. In TCRdb, the 5' RACE reads were re-called with MiXCR into one record per CDR3 protein. This sample has around 340,000 distinct CDR3 sequences, with about 9% found just once. This clonotype was found many times. Its antigen is unidentified. Findings and caveats of the study: Conclusions were drawn cross-sectionally by statistical analysis, without following the same donors. Sequences that were out-of-frame, alpha and twin-shared displayed an excess of low generation probability.

Germline CDR1 is SGHRS and CDR2 is YFSETQ. V shed 1 base and J 2 bases; nucleotides not matched to a gene: 2. The CDR3 covers 15 residues. The chain couples TRBV5-1 to TRBJ2-7, with 11 bases matching TRBD2. The sample was naive T cells sorted from blood. The receptor's source is a woman in her forties or fifties in good health. CDR3 protein: CASSLLAGGPYEQYV. CDR3 DNA sequence: TGCGCCAGCAGCTTGCTAGCGGGAGGTCCCTACGAGCAGTACGTC.